A single sample gave rise to the 31 T cell receptor beta chains below, sequenced in a study of Ad26.COV2.S vaccination and SARS-CoV-2 variants. Described treatment: around 19 received Ad26.COV2.S at low or high dose, single or two shots; about 5 received placebo; per-sample allocation not given. The investigators took samples on day 63 after the first vaccine or placebo injection. Some clones are missing from TCRdb's copy, which holds only in-frame ones; the method was immunoSEQ multiplex PCR. Here the sample spans about 240,000 clones, around 89% being singletons. The sample was peripheral blood, taken in a trial of Ad26.COV2.S vaccine versus placebo. Every receptor here comes from a person aged 18-65 years who received the Ad26.COV2.S COVID-19 vaccine or a placebo.

The V and J genes are TRBV2 and TRBJ1-1; TRBD1 matches at 7 bases. Per germline, CDR1 SNHLY and CDR2 FYNNEI. The CDR3 has 13 residues. With V trimmed by 11 bases and J by 2 bases, 8 bases remained unmatched. This CDR3 is CAGRAGGNTEAFF. Here the CDR3 DNA reads TGTGCCGGGAGGGCAGGGGGTAACACTGAAGCTTTCTTT. Full variable domain (remainder filled in from reference TRBV2 and TRBJ1-1): EPEVTQTPSHQVTQMGQEVILRCVPISNHLYFYWYRQILGQKVEFLVSFYNNEISEKSEIFDDQFSVERPDGSNFTLKIRSTKLEDSAMYFCAGRAGGNTEAFFGQGTRLTVV.

The chain employs TRBV30 and TRBJ2-3, with 7 bases matching TRBD2. The V gene's germline CDR1 is GTSNPN and CDR2 SVGIG (reference sequence). CDR3 length: 16 amino acids. Unmatched junction bases numbered 10, after V lost 3 bases and J lost 1 base. As DNA, the CDR3 is TGTGCCTGGAGCCGGGGCGGGAGACGCGGCACAGATACGCAGTATTTT. Translation gives CAWSRGGRRGTDTQYF.

The chain employs TRBV18 and TRBJ2-2; 8 bases map to TRBD1. The J segment lost 1 base and the V segment lost 3 bases, leaving 1 base of the junction unmatched. Germline V gene data show CDR1 as KGHSH and CDR2 as LQKENI. This CDR3 contains 15 residues. The CDR3 sequence: CASSPGTGNTGELFF. The CDR3 nucleotides are TGTGCCAGCTCACCCGGGACAGGGAACACCGGGGAGCTGTTTTTT.

A single count supports this clone. The chain couples TRBV9 to TRBJ2-7, with 7 bases aligning to TRBD1. Germline assignment: CDR1 SGDLS and CDR2 YYNGEE. V gave up 0 bases and J gave up 4 bases; unmatched junction bases: 7. This CDR3 is built from 15 residues. CDR3 nucleotides: TGTGCCAGCAGCGTAGAAGGGGGCCTGGGGTACGAGCAGTACTTC. The encoded protein is CASSVEGGLGYEQYF.

For the CDR3, the DNA is TGCGCCAGCAGCTTTATGGGACTGGGGGAGACCCAGTACTTC. It translates to CASSFMGLGETQYF. The chain combines TRBV5-1 with TRBJ2-5; tentative D call: TRBD2 (6 bases). The CDR3 consists of 14 residues. Germline loops: CDR1 SGHRS, CDR2 YFSETQ. The V and J ends lost 2 bases and 5 bases respectively, with 13 bases between them.

The rearrangement links TRBV5-1 to TRBJ1-2, with a weak D call TRBD1 (6 bases). Trimming removed 0 bases at V and 10 bases at J, with 13 bases between. Germline V gene data show CDR1 as SGHRS and CDR2 as YFSETQ. This CDR3 has 13 residues. The CDR3 reads CASSLDRAEAYTF. The DNA of the CDR3 is TGCGCCAGCAGCTTGGACAGGGCCGAGGCCTACACCTTC. The complete variable domain, with remaining parts taken from reference TRBV5-1 and TRBJ1-2, reads KAGVTQTPRYLIKTRGQQVTLSCSPISGHRSVSWYQQTPGQGLQFLFEYFSETQRNKGNFPGRFSGRQFSNSRSEMNVSTLELGDSALYLCASSLDRAEAYTFGSGTRLTVV.

This clone was picked up a small number of times. The gene calls are TRBV6-5 and TRBJ1-1; 8 bases line up with TRBD1. Germline CDR1 reads MNHEY; CDR2 reads SVGAGI. CDR3 size: 13 residues. V trimming: 7 bases; J trimming: 2 bases; junction bases outside the gene matches: 3. CDR3 nucleotide sequence: TGTGCCAGCACCGGACAGGGCAACACTGAAGCTTTCTTT. Its translation is CASTGQGNTEAFF.

This clone was detected only once. The chain combines TRBV19 with TRBJ2-1, with TRBD1 matching 7 bases. This CDR3 is built from 14 residues. Germline lookup yields CDR1 LNHDA and CDR2 SQIVND (reference sequence). Unmatched junction bases numbered 5, after V lost 4 bases and J lost 5 bases. CDR3 residues: CASSKGQLNNEQFF. The DNA of the CDR3 is TGTGCCAGTAGTAAGGGACAGCTAAACAATGAGCAGTTCTTC.

V gene TRBV28 combines with J gene TRBJ1-2, with 7 nucleotides matching TRBD1. CDR1 and CDR2 (germline): MDHEN, SYDVKM. There are 13 residues in the CDR3. Unmatched junction bases numbered 12, after V lost 10 bases and J lost 7 bases. CDR3 sequence reads: CAIQRGRTGGYTF. The DNA for the CDR3 is TGTGCCATCCAAAGGGGGCGCACGGGTGGCTACACCTTC.

The V and J genes are TRBV9 and TRBJ1-2; no clear D gene. The V and J ends lost 4 bases and 1 base respectively, with 11 bases between them. Germline V CDR1 and CDR2: SGDLS, YYNGEE. The CDR3 runs 14 residues. CDR3 sequence (DNA): TGTGCCAGCAGCCCATTCCCAGTTAACTATGGCTACACCTTC. Translated, it gives CASSPFPVNYGYTF.

The chain combines TRBV19 with TRBJ2-7; D is unresolved. The germline gives CDR1 LNHDA, CDR2 SQIVND (reference sequence). V was cut by 5 bases and J by 0 bases, with 11 bases left in between. The CDR3 is 14 amino acids. The CDR3 here is CASSVTQSSYEQYF. CDR3 sequence (DNA): TGTGCCAGTAGTGTCACACAGAGCTCCTACGAGCAGTACTTC.

CDR3 region: CASSPRTGQHEQYF. For the CDR3, the DNA is TGTGCCAGCAGTCCCAGGACCGGCCAACACGAGCAGTACTTC. The genes are TRBV27 and TRBJ2-7; no clear D gene. CDR3 length: 14 residues. V shed 5 bases and J shed 5 bases, with 16 bases lying between them. Germline V lookup: CDR1 MNHEY, CDR2 SMNVEV (reference sequence).

This clone came up a few times. The sample has other DNA sequences that encode this CDR3 too. V usage is TRBV3-1 (or the pseudogene TRBV3-2) and J usage is TRBJ1-2; D gene uncertain. Germline loops: CDR1 LGHDT, CDR2 YNNKEL (reference sequence). Trimming cost V 3 bases and J 5 bases, with 4 bases left between them. The CDR3 extends over 11 amino acids. In DNA form, the CDR3 reads TGTGCCAGCAGCCAGCAGTATGGCTACACCTTC. Protein: CASSQQYGYTF.

V and J are TRBV11-2 and TRBJ2-1; no reliable D call. CDR3 length: 12 amino acids. Trimming shortened V by 6 bases and J by 10 bases, and 13 bases separated the two germline ends. Per the germline V gene, CDR1 is SGHAT and CDR2 is FQNNGV. The CDR3 nucleotides are TGTGCCAGCAGAACTTTCAATGGGGAGCAGTTCTTC. It specifies CASRTFNGEQFF.

V and J are TRBV25-1 and TRBJ2-2; no definite D call. CDR3 size: 15 residues. Deletions cut 1 base from V and 7 bases from J, with 13 bases between. Germline CDR1 is MGHDK and CDR2 is SYGVNS. The CDR3 DNA is TGTGCCAGCAGTGAATTGGGTACCCGCCACGGGGAGCTGTTTTTT. Translating it yields CASSELGTRHGELFF. The full variable domain, rest sourced from reference TRBV25-1 and TRBJ2-2, is EADIYQTPRYLVIGTGKKITLECSQTMGHDKMYWYQQDPGMELHLIHYSYGVNSTEKGDLSSESTVSRIRTEHFPLTLESARPSHTSQYLCASSELGTRHGELFFGEGSRLTVL.

The rearrangement links TRBV28 to TRBJ2-7, with D possibly matching TRBD1 (5 bases). The CDR3 has 13 amino acids. Germline V lookup: CDR1 MDHEN, CDR2 SYDVKM. Trimming removed 7 bases from V and 2 bases from J, with 12 bases in between. CDR3 loop: CASKEKGPYEQYF. CDR3 nucleotide sequence: TGTGCCAGCAAAGAGAAGGGGCCCTACGAGCAGTACTTC.

CDR3: CASSPLVLTGGSSYNEQFF. The CDR3 DNA follows: TGTGCCAGCTCACCATTAGTTCTTACAGGGGGCAGCTCCTACAATGAGCAGTTCTTC. V usage is TRBV18 and J usage is TRBJ2-1; 9 bases align to TRBD1. Germline trimming cut 2 bases from V and 0 bases from J; bases unmatched to any gene: 11. The CDR3 loop spans 19 amino acids. Germline V gives CDR1 KGHSH, CDR2 LQKENI.

The CDR3 here is CASNPRWTGLPRGYTF. For the CDR3, the DNA is TGTGCCAGTAACCCCCGTTGGACAGGATTACCTAGGGGCTACACCTTC. The chain links TRBV19 to TRBJ1-2; 7 bases align to TRBD1. The CDR3 spans 16 residues. From germline, CDR1 is LNHDA and CDR2 SQIVND (reference sequence). V shed 7 bases, J shed 8 bases, and the junction held 19 bases outside the gene matches.

The sample holds a few counts of this clone. This chain joins TRBV4-3 and TRBJ2-3; D gene unclear. In germline, CDR1 is LGHNA, CDR2 YSLEER. The V and J ends lost 4 bases and 2 bases respectively, with 7 bases between them. CDR3 length: 13 residues. As DNA, the CDR3 is TGCGCCAGCAGCCTCGGGCCCACAGATACGCAGTATTTT. Encoded protein: CASSLGPTDTQYF.

The CDR3 DNA reads TGTGCCAGCAGCTCCCAACAGGGGTGGAATGAAAAACTGTTTTTT. This sequence encodes CASSSQQGWNEKLFF. The J gene is TRBJ1-4, the V gene TRBV11-2; 7 bases are a match to TRBD1. The germline gives CDR1 SGHAT, CDR2 FQNNGV. The length of the CDR3 is 15 residues. V lost 4 bases to trimming and J lost 5 bases; unmatched junction nucleotides: 7.

V gene TRBV6-5 combines with J gene TRBJ2-7; 8 bases match TRBD1. The germline V gene encodes CDR1 MNHEY and CDR2 SVGAGI. The CDR3 is made up of 14 amino acids. With V trimmed by 6 bases and J by 2 bases, 6 bases remained unmatched. The CDR3 nucleotides read TGTGCCAGCAGACGAGGACAGGGACCCTACGAGCAGTACTTC. Amino acid sequence: CASRRGQGPYEQYF.

This rearrangement joins TRBV5-1 to TRBJ2-7; D unresolved. Per germline, CDR1 SGHRS and CDR2 YFSETQ. The V gene lost 1 base and the J gene lost 3 bases, with 8 bases spanning the gap. The CDR3 has 13 residues. CDR3 loop: CASSLNRYYEQYF. Written as DNA, the CDR3 is TGCGCCAGCAGCTTGAATAGGTACTACGAGCAGTACTTC. The whole variable domain, remainder taken from reference TRBV5-1 and TRBJ2-7, is KAGVTQTPRYLIKTRGQQVTLSCSPISGHRSVSWYQQTPGQGLQFLFEYFSETQRNKGNFPGRFSGRQFSNSRSEMNVSTLELGDSALYLCASSLNRYYEQYFGPGTRLTVT.

The table lists this clone with a count of one. The V gene is TRBV6-1, the J gene TRBJ1-2; D is perhaps TRBD1 (5 bases). V dropped 0 bases and J dropped 4 bases, with 6 bases sitting between them. This CDR3 is 13 amino acids long. Looked up from germline, CDR1 is MNHNS and CDR2 is SASEGT. This CDR3 is CASSEAGVYGYTF. CDR3 in DNA: TGTGCCAGCAGTGAAGCAGGGGTCTATGGCTACACCTTC.

The J gene is TRBJ2-7, the V gene TRBV24-1; tentatively, D is TRBD1 or TRBD2 (5 bases each). Trimming cost V 4 bases and J 0 bases, with 24 bases left between them. This CDR3 spans 19 amino acids. Germline lookup yields CDR1 KGHDR and CDR2 SFDVKD. CDR3 DNA: TGTGCCACCAGTGACCCGGGACCGGGCTTAGTACTCATCTCCTACGAGCAGTACTTC. Encoded protein: CATSDPGPGLVLISYEQYF.

The rearrangement uses TRBV19 and TRBJ2-1, with TRBD2 matching 15 bases. V gave up 9 bases and J gave up 0 bases; unmatched junction bases: 3. The CDR3 is 16 amino acids. Germline CDR1 LNHDA, CDR2 SQIVND (reference sequence). CDR3 loop: CASTGLAGGSYNEQFF. DNA for the CDR3: TGTGCCAGCACGGGACTAGCGGGGGGCTCCTACAATGAGCAGTTCTTC. Together with reference TRBV19 and TRBJ2-1, the CDR3 gives the full variable domain: DGGITQSPKYLFRKEGQNVTLSCEQNLNHDAMYWYRQDPGQGLRLIYYSQIVNDFQKGDIAEGYSVSREKKESFPLTVTSAQKNPTAFYLCASTGLAGGSYNEQFFGPGTRLTVL.

V usage is TRBV7-9 and J usage is TRBJ2-7; 11 bases map to TRBD2. CDR1 and CDR2 (germline): SEHNR, FQNEAQ (reference sequence). The CDR3 consists of 19 residues. The J segment lost 0 bases and the V segment lost 5 bases, leaving 15 bases of the junction unmatched. In DNA form, the CDR3 reads TGTGCCAGCAGCCCAATATCGGGACTAGCGGTTCTTAGCTCCTACGAGCAGTACTTC. It translates to CASSPISGLAVLSSYEQYF.

Of note for this clone: The same CDR3 can be traced to other DNA sequences in this sample. The V and J genes are TRBV7-3 and TRBJ2-2, with D maybe TRBD1 (6 bases). Germline V lookup: CDR1 SGHTA, CDR2 FQGTGA. The ends were cut back, 0 bases at V and 5 bases at J, with 10 bases in the middle. The CDR3 is 15 residues long. CDR3 sequence: CASSLTPTGTGELFF. The CDR3 DNA is TGTGCCAGCAGCTTAACCCCAACAGGGACCGGGGAGCTGTTTTTT.

The chain couples TRBV7-2 to TRBJ2-4; D might be TRBD1 or TRBD2, each matching 7 bases. Per germline, CDR1 SGHTA and CDR2 FQGNSA. V was clipped by 4 bases and J by 6 bases, with 10 bases between them. This CDR3 contains 13 residues. CDR3: CASSSGGGNIQYF. The CDR3 DNA reads as TGTGCCAGCAGCTCAGGGGGGGGAAACATTCAGTACTTC.

This clone was recorded a few times. The rearrangement uses TRBV28 and TRBJ1-2; D unresolved. In germline, CDR1 is MDHEN, CDR2 SYDVKM. The germline V and J ends were trimmed by 1 base and 4 bases, with 13 bases remaining between them. This CDR3 region has 15 residues. CDR3 sequence (DNA): TGTGCCAGCAGTTTATCGGGCCCGAACCTCTATGGCTACACCTTC. Translating gives CASSLSGPNLYGYTF.

This rearrangement joins TRBV5-1 to TRBJ2-7; 8 bases are shared with TRBD1. V was clipped by 0 bases and J by 5 bases; unmatched bases: 7. CDR3 length equals 15 residues. Germline CDR1 is SGHRS and CDR2 is YFSETQ. As DNA, the CDR3 is TGCGCCAGCAGCTTGGACGGACAGGGTCTGGACGAGCAGTACTTC. The encoded protein is CASSLDGQGLDEQYF.

This chain links TRBV30 with TRBJ1-4, with D possibly being TRBD1 (5 bases). The CDR3 loop spans 14 amino acids. The V and J ends lost 2 bases and 7 bases respectively, with 14 bases between them. Germline V gene lookup returns CDR1 GTSNPN and CDR2 SVGIG (reference sequence). The CDR3 nucleotides read TGTGCCTGGAGTAAGGGCAGCGGGGGTGAAAAACTGTTTTTT. It translates to CAWSKGSGGEKLFF. The complete variable domain, with remaining parts taken from reference TRBV30 and TRBJ1-4, reads SQTIHQWPATLVQPVGSPLSLECTVEGTSNPNLYWYRQAAGRGLQLLFYSVGIGQISSEVPQNLSASRPQDRQFILSSKKLLLSDSGFYLCAWSKGSGGEKLFFGSGTQLSVL.